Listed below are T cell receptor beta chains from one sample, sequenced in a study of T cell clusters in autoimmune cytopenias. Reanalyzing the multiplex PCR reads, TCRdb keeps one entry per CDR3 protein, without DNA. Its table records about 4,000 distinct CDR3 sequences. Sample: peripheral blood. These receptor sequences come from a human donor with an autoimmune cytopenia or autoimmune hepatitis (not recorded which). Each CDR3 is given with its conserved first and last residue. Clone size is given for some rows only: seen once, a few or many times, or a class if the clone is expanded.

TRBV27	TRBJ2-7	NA	CASSAHPSSYEQYF
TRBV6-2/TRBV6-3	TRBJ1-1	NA	CASSYTPAEYMNTEAFF
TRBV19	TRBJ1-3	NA	CASSLRPTGNTIYF
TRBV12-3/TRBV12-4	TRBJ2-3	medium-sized	CASRPLAGATDTQYF
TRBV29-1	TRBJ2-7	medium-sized	CSVWEQLQGEQYF
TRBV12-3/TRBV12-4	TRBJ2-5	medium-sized	CASSPLRGNQYF
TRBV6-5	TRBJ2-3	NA	CASSSGQGPDTQYF
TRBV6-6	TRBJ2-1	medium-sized	CASSPWEGSYNEQFF
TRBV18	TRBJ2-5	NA	CASSPLGGQETQYF
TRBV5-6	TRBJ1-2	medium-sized	CASSRYGGEGYTF
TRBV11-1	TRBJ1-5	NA	CASSPVHSNQPQHF
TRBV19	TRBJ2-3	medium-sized	CATRATGTDTQYF
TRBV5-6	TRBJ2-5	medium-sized	CASSWTGFQETQYF
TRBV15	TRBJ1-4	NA	CATSRERTDNEKLFF
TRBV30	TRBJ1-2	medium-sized	CAWMTANYGYTF
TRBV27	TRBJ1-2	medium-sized	CASSPMDNYGYTF
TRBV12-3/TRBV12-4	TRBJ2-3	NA	CASSPQRDTQYF
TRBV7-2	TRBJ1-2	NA	CASSLASHTEAHTF
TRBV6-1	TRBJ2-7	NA	CASSFTLQPKDYEQYF
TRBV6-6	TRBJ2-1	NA	CASSSGLAGDNEQFF
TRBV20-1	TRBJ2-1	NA	CSARGLGANEQFF
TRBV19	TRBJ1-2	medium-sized	CASSMVGRGLGGYTF
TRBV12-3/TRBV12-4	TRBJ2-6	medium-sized	CASRREGANVLTF
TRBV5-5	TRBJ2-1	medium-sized	CASTPRGQAIGQFF
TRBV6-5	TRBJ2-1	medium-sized	CASSPGQDYNEQFF
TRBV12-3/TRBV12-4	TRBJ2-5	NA	CASSPSRGGLLETQYF
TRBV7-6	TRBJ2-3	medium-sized	CASSFSNTQYF
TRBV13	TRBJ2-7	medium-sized	CASSTRQGYEQYF
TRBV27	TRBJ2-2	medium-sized	CASSLWNGNTGELFF
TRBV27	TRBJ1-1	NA	CASRLMTGGLNTEAFF
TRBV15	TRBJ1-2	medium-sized	CATRAGGDPYGYTF
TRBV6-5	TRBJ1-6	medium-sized	CASSDRVNSPLHF
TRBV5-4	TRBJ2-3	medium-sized	CASSLLAGGTDTQYF
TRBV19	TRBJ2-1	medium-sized	CASSAGTDYNEQFF
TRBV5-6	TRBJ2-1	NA	CASSLFGTSGRNEQFF
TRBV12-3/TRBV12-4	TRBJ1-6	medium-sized	CASSLFAGQGAGSPLHF
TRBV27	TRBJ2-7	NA	CASSSPRPSSYEQYF
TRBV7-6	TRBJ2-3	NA	CASSGSSGRDTQYF
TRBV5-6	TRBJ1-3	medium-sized	CASSHRGRGLSGNTIYF
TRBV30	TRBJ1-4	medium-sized	CAWSPSLSGHEKLFF
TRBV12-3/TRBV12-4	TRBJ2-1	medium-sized	CASSPQAGGFEQFF
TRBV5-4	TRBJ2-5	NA	CASSAAGTGKETQYF